The sequence of this T cell receptor (beta chain) was determined in a study of cytomegalovirus exposure and HLA in healthy donors. Study-level results: Cytomegalovirus-associated status was assigned to approximately 160 TCR beta chains.

Both 60 Vbeta primers and 13 Jbeta primers went into the PCR. Assay: immunoSEQ multiplex PCR; the TCRdb copy retains only in-frame clones and omits some. The sample has around 200,000 clones, 84% seen once. Germline CDR1 and CDR2: MGHRA and YSYEKL. This CDR3 has 14 residues. V trimming: 4 bases; J trimming: 7 bases; junction bases outside the gene matches: 6. This clone was counted a few times. The antigen is not known. The receptor was derived from a girl aged 2 to 10 in good health and CMV-seropositive. Sequencing was carried out using PBMCs. The V call is TRBV4-1, the J call TRBJ2-2, with 7 nucleotides matching TRBD2. Written as DNA, the CDR3 is TGCGCCAGCAGCCTGCGGGAGACTGTCGGGGAGCTGTTTTTT. Its protein is CASSLRETVGELFF.